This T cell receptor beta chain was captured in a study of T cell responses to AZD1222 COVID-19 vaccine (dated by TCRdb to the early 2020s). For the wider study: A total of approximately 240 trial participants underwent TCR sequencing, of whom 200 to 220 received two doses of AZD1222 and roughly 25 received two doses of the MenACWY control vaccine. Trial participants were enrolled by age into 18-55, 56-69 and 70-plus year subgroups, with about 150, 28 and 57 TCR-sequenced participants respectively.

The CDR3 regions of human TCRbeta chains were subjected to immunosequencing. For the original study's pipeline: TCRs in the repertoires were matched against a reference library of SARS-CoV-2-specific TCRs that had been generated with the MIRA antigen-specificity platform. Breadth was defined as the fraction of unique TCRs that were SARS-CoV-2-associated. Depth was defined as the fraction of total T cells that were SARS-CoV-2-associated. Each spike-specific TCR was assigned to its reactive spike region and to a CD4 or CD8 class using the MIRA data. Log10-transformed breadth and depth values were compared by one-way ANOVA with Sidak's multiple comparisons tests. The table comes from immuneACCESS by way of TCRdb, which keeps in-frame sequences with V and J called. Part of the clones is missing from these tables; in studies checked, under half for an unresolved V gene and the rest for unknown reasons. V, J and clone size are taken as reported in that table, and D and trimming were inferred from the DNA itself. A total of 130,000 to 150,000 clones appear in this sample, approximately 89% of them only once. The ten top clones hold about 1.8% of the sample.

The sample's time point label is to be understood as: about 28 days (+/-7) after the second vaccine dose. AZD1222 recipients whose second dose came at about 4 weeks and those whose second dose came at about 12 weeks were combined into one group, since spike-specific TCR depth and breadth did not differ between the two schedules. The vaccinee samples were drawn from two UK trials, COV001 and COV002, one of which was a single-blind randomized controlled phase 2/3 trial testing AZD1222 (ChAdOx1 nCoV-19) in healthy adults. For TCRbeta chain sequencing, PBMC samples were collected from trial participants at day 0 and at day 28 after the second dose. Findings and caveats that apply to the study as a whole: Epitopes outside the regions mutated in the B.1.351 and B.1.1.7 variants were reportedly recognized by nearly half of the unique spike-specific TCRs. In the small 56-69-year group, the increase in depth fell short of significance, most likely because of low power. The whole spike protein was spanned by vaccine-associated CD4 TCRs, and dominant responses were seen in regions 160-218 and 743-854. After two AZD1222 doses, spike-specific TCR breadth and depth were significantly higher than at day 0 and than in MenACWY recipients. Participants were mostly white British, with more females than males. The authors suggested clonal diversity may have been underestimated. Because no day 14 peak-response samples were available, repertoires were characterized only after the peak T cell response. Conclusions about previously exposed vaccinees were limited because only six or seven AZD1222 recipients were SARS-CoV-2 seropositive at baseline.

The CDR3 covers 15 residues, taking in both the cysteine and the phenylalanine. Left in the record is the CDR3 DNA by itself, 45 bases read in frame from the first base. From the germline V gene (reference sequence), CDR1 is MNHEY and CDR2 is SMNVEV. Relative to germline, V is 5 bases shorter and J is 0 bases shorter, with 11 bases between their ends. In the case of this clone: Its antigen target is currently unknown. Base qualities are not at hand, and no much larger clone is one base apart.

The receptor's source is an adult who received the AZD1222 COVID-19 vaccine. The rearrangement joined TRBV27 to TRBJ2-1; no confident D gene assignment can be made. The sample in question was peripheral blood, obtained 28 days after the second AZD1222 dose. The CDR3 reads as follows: CASSRSGLSYNEQFF. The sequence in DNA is TGTGCCAGCAGTCGTTCCGGGCTCTCCTACAATGAGCAGTTCTTC.